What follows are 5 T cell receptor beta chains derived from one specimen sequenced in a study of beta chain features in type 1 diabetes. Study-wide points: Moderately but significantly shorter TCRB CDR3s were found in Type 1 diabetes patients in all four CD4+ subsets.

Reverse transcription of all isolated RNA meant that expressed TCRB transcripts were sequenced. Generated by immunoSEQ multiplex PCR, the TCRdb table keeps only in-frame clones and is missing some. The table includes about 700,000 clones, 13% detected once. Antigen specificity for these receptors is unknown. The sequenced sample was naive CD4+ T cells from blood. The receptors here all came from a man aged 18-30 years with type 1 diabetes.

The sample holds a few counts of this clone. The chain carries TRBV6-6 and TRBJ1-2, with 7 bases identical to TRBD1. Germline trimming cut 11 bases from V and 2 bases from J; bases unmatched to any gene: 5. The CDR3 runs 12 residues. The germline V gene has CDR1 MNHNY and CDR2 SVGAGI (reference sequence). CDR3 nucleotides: TGTGCCCACGGACAGGCGAACTATGGCTACACCTTC. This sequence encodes CAHGQANYGYTF.

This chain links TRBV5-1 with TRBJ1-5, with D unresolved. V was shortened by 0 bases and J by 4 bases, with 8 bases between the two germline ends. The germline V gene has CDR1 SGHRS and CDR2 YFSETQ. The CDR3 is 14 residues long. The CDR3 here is CASSLDSQNQPQHF. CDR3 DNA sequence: TGCGCCAGCAGCTTGGACAGCCAAAATCAGCCCCAGCATTTT.

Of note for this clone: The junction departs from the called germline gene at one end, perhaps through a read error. The CDR3 DNA sequence: TGTGCTAGCAGCTTAGGGGCCGAAGGGGAGCAGTTCTTC. This sequence encodes CASSLGAEGEQFF. The chain employs TRBV7-7 and TRBJ2-1; D perhaps matches TRBD1 (5 bases). The CDR3 covers 13 residues. Looked up from germline, CDR1 is SSHAT and CDR2 is FNYEAQ (reference sequence).

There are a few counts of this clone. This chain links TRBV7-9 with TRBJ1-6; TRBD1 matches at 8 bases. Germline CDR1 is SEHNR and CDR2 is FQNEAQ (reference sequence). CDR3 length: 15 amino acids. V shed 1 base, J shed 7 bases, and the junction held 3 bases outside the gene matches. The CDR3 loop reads CASSLETGGNSPLHF. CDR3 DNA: TGTGCCAGCAGCTTAGAAACAGGGGGGAATTCACCCCTCCACTTT.

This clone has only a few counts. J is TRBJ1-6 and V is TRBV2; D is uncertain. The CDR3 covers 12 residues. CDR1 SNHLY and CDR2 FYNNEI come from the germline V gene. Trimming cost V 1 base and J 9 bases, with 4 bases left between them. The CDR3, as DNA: TGTGCCAGCAGTGAAGAGGGTTCACCCCTCCACTTT. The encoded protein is CASSEEGSPLHF.